The T cell receptor beta chain described here comes from a study of blood T cell repertoires in COVID-19. At the level of the study: Sources were T cells, B-cell-depleted T cells, or PBMCs; the material itself was cDNA or gDNA.

Produced via immunoSEQ multiplex PCR; TCRdb's table is partial and in-frame only. This table holds 200,000 to 250,000 clones, around four fifths found once. This TCR derives from a woman aged 60-70 years with active or convalescent COVID-19. Sequencing was carried out using peripheral blood.

CDR3 region: CASSPRTGANVLTF. In DNA form, the CDR3 reads TGTGCCAGCAGCCCCAGGACTGGGGCCAACGTCCTGACTTTC. The V gene is TRBV7-3, the J gene TRBJ2-6; D not certain. V was pared by 5 bases and J by 2 bases, with 7 bases between. This CDR3 is built from 14 residues. Germline CDR1 reads SGHTA; CDR2 reads FQGTGA. The whole variable domain, remainder taken from reference TRBV7-3 and TRBJ2-6, is GAGVSQTPSNKVTEKGKYVELRCDPISGHTALYWYRQSLGQGPEFLIYFQGTGAADDSGLPNDRFFAVRPEGSVSTLKIQRTERGDSAVYLCASSPRTGANVLTFGAGSRLTVL.